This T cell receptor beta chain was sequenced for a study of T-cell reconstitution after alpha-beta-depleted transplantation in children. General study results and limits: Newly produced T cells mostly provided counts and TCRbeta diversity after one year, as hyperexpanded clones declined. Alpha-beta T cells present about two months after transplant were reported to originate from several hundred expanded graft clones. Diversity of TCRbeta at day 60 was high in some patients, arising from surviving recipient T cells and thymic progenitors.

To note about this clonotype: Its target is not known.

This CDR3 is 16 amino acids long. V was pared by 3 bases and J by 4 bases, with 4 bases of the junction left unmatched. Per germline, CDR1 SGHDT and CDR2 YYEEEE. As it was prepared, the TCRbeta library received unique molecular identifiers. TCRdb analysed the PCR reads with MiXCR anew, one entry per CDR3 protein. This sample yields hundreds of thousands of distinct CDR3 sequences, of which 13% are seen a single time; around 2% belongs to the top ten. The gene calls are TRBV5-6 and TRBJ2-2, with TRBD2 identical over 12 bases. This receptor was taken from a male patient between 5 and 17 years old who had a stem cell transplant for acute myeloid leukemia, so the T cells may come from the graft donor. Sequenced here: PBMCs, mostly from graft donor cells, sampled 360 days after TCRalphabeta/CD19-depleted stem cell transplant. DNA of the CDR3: TGTGCCAGCAGCTCACCTAGCGGGAGGGTCACCGGGGAGCTGTTTTTT. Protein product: CASSSPSGRVTGELFF. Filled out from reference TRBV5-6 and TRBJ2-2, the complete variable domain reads DAGVTQSPTHLIKTRGQQVTLRCSPKSGHDTVSWYQQALGQGPQFIFQYYEEEERQRGNFPDRFSGHQFPNYSSELNVNALLLGDSALYLCASSSPSGRVTGELFFGEGSRLTVL.